The 25 T cell receptor beta chains below come from one sample, sequenced in a study of response to subunit inactivated influenza vaccine. TCRdb ran MiXCR on the RT-PCR reads and lists one entry per CDR3 protein. This table holds roughly 500,000 distinct CDR3 sequences, 16% found once. Material: CD4+ T cells sorted from PBMCs, obtained roughly 24 months after vaccination. The receptors stem from a man aged 45 to 70 who received an inactivated influenza vaccine.

The V gene is TRBV5-6, the J gene TRBJ1-5; D uncertain. Germline V gives CDR1 SGHDT, CDR2 YYEEEE. This CDR3 is 12 amino acids long. V was trimmed by 4 bases and J by 9 bases, leaving 11 bases between them. The CDR3 coding sequence is TGTGCCAGCAGCGGCGGTGTTGGGCCCCAGCATTTT. Its translation is CASSGGVGPQHF.

This clonotype came up a few times. The chain combines TRBV7-2 with TRBJ2-2, with a tentative D call TRBD1 (6 bases). The CDR3 runs to 14 residues. V gave up 4 bases and J gave up 5 bases, with 11 bases separating them. From germline, CDR1 is SGHTA and CDR2 FQGNSA. The CDR3 DNA is TGTGCCAGCAGCTACGCCGACAGGACCGGGGAGCTGTTTTTT. It translates to CASSYADRTGELFF.

This clonotype was recorded a few times. J is TRBJ2-2 and V is TRBV6-2 or TRBV6-3, with D perhaps TRBD1 (6 bases). The CDR3 runs 14 residues. Germline V gene data show CDR1 as MNHEY and CDR2 as SVGEGT. V was shortened by 0 bases and J by 8 bases, with 10 bases between the two germline ends. For the CDR3, the DNA is TGTGCCAGCAGTTACTCGGGACAACGAGGGGAGCTGTTTTTT. This encodes CASSYSGQRGELFF.

This clonotype occurred a few times. This chain joins TRBV18 and TRBJ1-1; a possible D gene is TRBD1 (6 bases). V was shortened by 3 bases and J by 4 bases, with 12 bases between the two germline ends. This CDR3 is 14 amino acids long. CDR1 KGHSH and CDR2 LQKENI come from the germline V gene. CDR3 sequence reads: CASSPNREGTEAFF. CDR3 sequence (DNA): TGTGCCAGCTCACCCAACAGGGAGGGCACTGAAGCTTTCTTT. Full variable domain (missing parts from reference TRBV18 and TRBJ1-1): NAGVMQNPRHLVRRRGQEARLRCSPMKGHSHVYWYRQLPEEGLKFMVYLQKENIIDESGMPKERFSAEFPKEGPSILRIQQVVRGDSAAYFCASSPNREGTEAFFGQGTRLTVV.

This clonotype was found a few times. As DNA, the CDR3 is TGTGCCAGCAGTAGCCATAGCGGGGGACACTACGAGCAGTACTTC. Residues: CASSSHSGGHYEQYF. The chain uses TRBV6-1 and TRBJ2-7, with 9 bases fitting TRBD2. The ends lost 5 bases at V and 3 bases at J; junction bases unmatched: 8. The CDR3 has 15 amino acids. Germline CDR1 reads MNHNS; CDR2 reads SASEGT.

The chain uses TRBV20-1 and TRBJ2-3; 10 bases align to TRBD2. This CDR3 spans 16 amino acids. The V segment lost 5 bases and the J segment 4 bases; nucleotides outside the gene matches: 12. Germline loops: CDR1 DFQATT, CDR2 SNEGSKA (reference sequence). The CDR3 DNA reads TGCAGTGCTGCCGGGACTAGCGAGGCCCCCCCAGATACGCAGTATTTT. The encoded protein is CSAAGTSEAPPDTQYF.

This clonotype was detected a few times. This chain uses TRBV9 with TRBJ1-4, with 7 positions matching TRBD1. Germline V gives CDR1 SGDLS, CDR2 YYNGEE. This CDR3 contains 16 residues. V dropped 0 bases and J dropped 5; count of bases not matched to a gene: 7. The CDR3 loop is CASSVAQGKGNEKLFF. The DNA for the CDR3 is TGTGCCAGCAGCGTAGCACAGGGGAAGGGGAATGAAAAACTGTTTTTT.

Only a few counts were recorded for this clonotype. The chain employs TRBV29-1 and TRBJ2-5; either TRBD1 or TRBD2 may fit D (5 bases each). Trimming pared 5 bases from V and 5 bases from J, leaving 18 bases between. The CDR3 has 14 residues. Looked up from germline, CDR1 is SQVTM and CDR2 is ANQGSEA. The CDR3 sequence is CSVNEGRERETQYF. The CDR3 DNA is TGCAGCGTTAATGAGGGCAGGGAAAGGGAGACCCAGTACTTC.

The J gene is TRBJ2-7, the V gene TRBV7-9, with 9 bases identical to TRBD1. The CDR3 is 14 amino acids. Germline V gene data show CDR1 as SEHNR and CDR2 as FQNEAQ (reference sequence). J lost 3 bases, V lost 5 bases, and 5 bases had no gene match. CDR3 in amino acids: CASSRGTGSYEQYF. CDR3 DNA: TGTGCCAGCAGCCGCGGGACAGGGAGCTACGAGCAGTACTTC.

The chain has TRBV9 and TRBJ2-7; no firm D call. V was clipped by 3 bases and J by 3 bases, with 16 bases between them. In germline, CDR1 is SGDLS, CDR2 YYNGEE. The CDR3 runs 15 residues. CDR3 amino acids: CASSATQGRGYEQYF. DNA for the CDR3: TGTGCCAGCAGCGCGACACAAGGTAGAGGCTACGAGCAGTACTTC.

The chain joins TRBV9 to TRBJ2-3; TRBD1 might be the D (6 bases). CDR1 is SGDLS and CDR2 is YYNGEE in the germline V gene. This CDR3 has 15 amino acids. The V end lost 3 bases, the J end lost 4 bases, and 15 bases lay between the germline ends. The CDR3 DNA is TGTGCCAGCAGCGCGACCCTTGAGGGGGCAGATACGCAGTATTTT. This translates into CASSATLEGADTQYF.

This clonotype was counted between two and nine times. This chain links TRBV6-2 or TRBV6-3 with TRBJ1-2; 9 bases agree with TRBD1. The V gene end was trimmed by 5 bases and the J gene end by 0 bases; junction bases not matched to a gene: 4. Germline V CDR1 and CDR2: MNHEY, SVGEGT. There are 15 residues in the CDR3. CDR3 DNA: TGTGCCAGCAGTGCAAGACAGGGGGCTAACTATGGCTACACCTTC. This encodes CASSARQGANYGYTF.

This clonotype was detected only a few times. The genes are TRBV4-1 and TRBJ1-2; 8 bases map to TRBD1. Germline V CDR1 and CDR2: MGHRA, YSYEKL. The CDR3 loop spans 16 amino acids. J lost 8 bases, V lost 1 base, and 12 bases had no gene match. The CDR3 sequence is CASSQGGRGLDYGYTF. In DNA form, the CDR3 reads TGCGCCAGCAGCCAAGGGGGCAGGGGGCTAGATTACGGCTACACCTTC.

This clonotype came up many times. The chain is built from TRBV5-5 and TRBJ1-1; 8 nucleotides agree with TRBD1. The CDR3 is 14 residues long. Germline lookup yields CDR1 SGHKS and CDR2 YYEKEE (reference sequence). Trimming took 2 bases from V and 2 from J; bases not matched to a gene: 2. CDR3 amino acids: CASSLSGGNTEAFF. The DNA for the CDR3 is TGTGCCAGCAGCTTATCAGGGGGCAACACTGAAGCTTTCTTT.

This clonotype was recorded a few times. The J gene is TRBJ2-7, the V gene TRBV4-1; D is perhaps TRBD1 or TRBD2 (6 bases each). The CDR3 runs to 16 residues. Deletions cut 1 base from V and 2 bases from J, with 15 bases between. Germline CDR1 MGHRA, CDR2 YSYEKL. The CDR3 sequence: CASSQVGGTLPYEQYF. In DNA, the CDR3 is TGCGCCAGCAGCCAAGTCGGGGGCACCCTACCCTACGAGCAGTACTTC.

The chain uses TRBV5-1 and TRBJ2-5; D may be TRBD1 (5 bases). The germline CDR1 and CDR2 sequences are SGHRS and YFSETQ. The V gene lost 5 bases and the J gene lost 5 bases, with 13 bases spanning the gap. This CDR3 contains 13 residues. In nucleotides, the CDR3 is TGCGCCAGCAGGGTCAGGGATAAGGAGACCCAGTACTTC. Protein sequence: CASRVRDKETQYF.

The chain employs TRBV3-1 and TRBJ2-5; D perhaps matches TRBD2 (6 bases). The CDR3 covers 14 residues. With 2 bases removed from V and 4 bases from J, the gap between germline ends came to 11 bases. Looked up from germline, CDR1 is LGHDT and CDR2 is YNNKEL (reference sequence). The CDR3: CASSQFTAGETQYF. DNA for the CDR3: TGTGCCAGCAGCCAATTCACAGCGGGAGAGACCCAGTACTTC.

This chain uses TRBV4-3 with TRBJ2-5; 12 bases map to TRBD2. The CDR3 sequence is 17 residues long. Germline trimming cut 4 bases from V and 7 bases from J; bases unmatched to any gene: 13. Germline CDR1 LGHNA, CDR2 YSLEER. CDR3 coding DNA: TGCGCCAGCAGCCCTACCTTACTAGCGGGGGGCCTCCGGACCCAGTACTTC. Protein: CASSPTLLAGGLRTQYF.

This chain connects TRBV6-5 to TRBJ1-2; D unresolved. The CDR3 totals 13 residues. Trimming left V 4 bases short and J 7 bases short, with 13 bases between. Germline CDR1 and CDR2: MNHEY and SVGAGI. CDR3 DNA sequence: TGTGCCAGCAGTTTTGGCCAGCGGCGTGGCTACACCTTC. This encodes CASSFGQRRGYTF.

This clonotype was picked up a small number of times. V usage is TRBV27 and J usage is TRBJ2-3, with TRBD1 identical over 7 bases. Trimming at V came to 2 bases and at J to 6 bases, leaving 8 bases not matched to a gene. The CDR3 extends over 15 amino acids. The germline gives CDR1 MNHEY, CDR2 SMNVEV (reference sequence). CDR3 in amino acids: CASSLGSTGFDTQYF. In DNA, the CDR3 is TGTGCCAGCAGTTTAGGGTCGACAGGGTTCGATACGCAGTATTTT.

This clonotype showed up just a few times. V usage is TRBV11-2 and J usage is TRBJ2-7; 7 bases map to TRBD2. The CDR3 contains 15 residues. With 4 bases clipped from V and 0 bases from J, the junction kept 6 bases outside the gene matches. Germline CDR1 reads SGHAT; CDR2 reads FQNNGV. The CDR3 sequence: CASSSWRGFSYEQYF. The CDR3 DNA is TGTGCCAGCAGCTCCTGGCGGGGGTTCTCCTACGAGCAGTACTTC.

This chain links TRBV10-3 with TRBJ2-6; D call uncertain. CDR3 length: 15 amino acids. The germline V and J ends were trimmed by 10 bases and 1 base, with 14 bases remaining between them. The germline V gene encodes CDR1 ENHRY and CDR2 SYGVKD. The CDR3 reads CATREDVSGANVLTF. The CDR3 DNA reads TGTGCCACCCGTGAGGACGTGTCTGGGGCCAACGTCCTGACTTTC.

This clonotype showed up just a few times. This chain links TRBV3-1 with TRBJ2-2; D is possibly TRBD1 (5 bases). V dropped 4 bases and J dropped 4 bases, with 10 bases sitting between them. Germline V lookup: CDR1 LGHDT, CDR2 YNNKEL (reference sequence). The CDR3 is made up of 14 amino acids. The CDR3 region has the DNA TGTGCCAGCAGCCGCAGGGATCGCACCGGGGAGCTGTTTTTT. Translation gives CASSRRDRTGELFF.

Many counts were recorded for this clonotype. The V gene is TRBV12-3 or TRBV12-4, the J gene TRBJ2-2; 7 bases match TRBD1. This CDR3 is built from 16 residues. V dropped 3 bases and J dropped 4; count of bases not matched to a gene: 8. The CDR3 loop is CASSLNSGGPTGELFF. CDR3 in DNA: TGTGCCAGCAGTTTGAACTCAGGGGGACCCACCGGGGAGCTGTTTTTT.

The J gene is TRBJ2-5, the V gene TRBV4-3; D remains unclear. Trimming left V 0 bases short and J 1 base short, with 9 bases between. The germline V gene encodes CDR1 LGHNA and CDR2 YSLEER. The CDR3 extends over 15 amino acids. In DNA, the CDR3 is TGCGCCAGCAGCCAAGATTACCGAACCCAAGAGACCCAGTACTTC. It yields the protein CASSQDYRTQETQYF.